This TCR beta chain originates from a study of CD8 T cells in ankylosing spondylitis (dated by TCRdb to about 2017). Regarding the study in general: To find TCR variants linked to disease, the study profiled T cell receptor beta repertoires in ankylosing spondylitis patients and healthy donors. The full study cohort was made up of 25 ankylosing spondylitis patients and 108 healthy donors. Samples of peripheral blood were taken, and for ankylosing spondylitis patients, synovial fluid was collected as well.

TCRdb shows the sequencer as Illumina HiSeq 2500. TCR beta libraries were prepared by quantitative 5'-RACE with molecular barcodes. Under the source paper's analysis protocol: To identify disease-linked TCR variants, a new computational method was used, one built on a probabilistic model of VDJ rearrangement. TCRdb reran the public reads through fastp at Q25 and MiXCR, keeping productive beta chains. CDR3 protein duplicates are merged, each entry listing the most common genes and DNA. The V and J calls were not made by the authors but by TCRdb's processing. Present in this sample are approximately 300,000 distinct CDR3 sequences, about a fifth of which were seen just once. The ten largest clones represent roughly 3.6% of the sample. V drops 6 bases and J drops 2 bases, leaving 13 bases in between. The CDR3 measures 14 amino acids from cysteine to phenylalanine. The DNA shown is the 42-base CDR3, in frame from base 1. Via the germline V gene, CDR1 is MNHEY and CDR2 SVGEGT.

In this sample, this clonotype turned up a few times. The specificity of this receptor is unknown. One base away there is no much larger clone; base qualities are not given. Overall results and qualifications from the work: Some motif variants had previously been reported in the synovial fluid and blood of reactive arthritis patients, which suggests shared mechanisms of disease initiation. Significant enrichment of the disease-linked clones was reported in matched synovial fluid samples from ankylosing spondylitis patients. A TCR beta motif of several highly homologous amino acid variants appeared characteristic of blood from ankylosing spondylitis patients. The disease-linked clones showed a CD8+ phenotype and occurred at relatively low frequencies in peripheral blood.

The V gene is TRBV6-2 or TRBV6-3 and the J gene is TRBJ1-1; a confident D gene designation cannot be given. The clonotype originates from a female donor with ankylosing spondylitis or in good health (not recorded which). Input material: blood, either unsorted or a sorted T cell fraction (not recorded which). DNA sequence: TGTGCCAGCAGGGCCCGCACGGATAACACTGAAGCTTTCTTT. Its amino acids are CASRARTDNTEAFF.